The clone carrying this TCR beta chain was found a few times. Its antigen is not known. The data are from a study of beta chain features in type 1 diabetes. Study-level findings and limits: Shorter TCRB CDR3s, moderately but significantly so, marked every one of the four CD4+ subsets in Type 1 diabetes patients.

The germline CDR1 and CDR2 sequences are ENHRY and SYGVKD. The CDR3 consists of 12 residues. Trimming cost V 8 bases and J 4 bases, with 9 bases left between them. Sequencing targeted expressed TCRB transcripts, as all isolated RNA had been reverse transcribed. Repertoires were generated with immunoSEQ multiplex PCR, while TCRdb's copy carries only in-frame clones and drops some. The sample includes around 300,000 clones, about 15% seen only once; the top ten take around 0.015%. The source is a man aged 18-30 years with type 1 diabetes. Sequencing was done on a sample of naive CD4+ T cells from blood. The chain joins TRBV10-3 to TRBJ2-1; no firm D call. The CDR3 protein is CAIAQVYNEQFF. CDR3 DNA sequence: TGTGCCATCGCGCAGGTATACAATGAGCAGTTCTTC.